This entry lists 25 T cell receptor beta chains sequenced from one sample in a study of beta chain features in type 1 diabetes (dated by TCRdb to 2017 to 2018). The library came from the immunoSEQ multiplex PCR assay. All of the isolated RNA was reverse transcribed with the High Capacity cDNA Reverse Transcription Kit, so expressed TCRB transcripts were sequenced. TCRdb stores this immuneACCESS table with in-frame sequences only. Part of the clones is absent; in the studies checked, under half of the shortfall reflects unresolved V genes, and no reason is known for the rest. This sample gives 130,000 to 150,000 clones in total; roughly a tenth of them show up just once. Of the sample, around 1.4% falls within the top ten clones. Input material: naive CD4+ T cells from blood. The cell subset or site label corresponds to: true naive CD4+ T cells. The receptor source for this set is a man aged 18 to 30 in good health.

This CDR3 is CASSLGDISTDTQYF. CDR3 in DNA: TGTGCCAGCAGCTTAGGGGACATAAGCACAGATACGCAGTATTTT. This chain links TRBV7-2 with TRBJ2-3, with a tentative D call TRBD1 (6 bases). CDR1 and CDR2 from the germline V gene are SGHTA and FQGNSA. The CDR3 loop spans 15 amino acids. Trimming shortened V by 1 base and J by 0 bases, and 8 bases separated the two germline ends.

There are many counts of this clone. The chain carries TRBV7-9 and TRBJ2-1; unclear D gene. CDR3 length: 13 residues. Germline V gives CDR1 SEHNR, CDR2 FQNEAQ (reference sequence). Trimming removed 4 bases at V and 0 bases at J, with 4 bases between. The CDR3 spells CASSSTSYNEQFF. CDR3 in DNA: TGTGCCAGCAGCTCTACCTCCTACAATGAGCAGTTCTTC.

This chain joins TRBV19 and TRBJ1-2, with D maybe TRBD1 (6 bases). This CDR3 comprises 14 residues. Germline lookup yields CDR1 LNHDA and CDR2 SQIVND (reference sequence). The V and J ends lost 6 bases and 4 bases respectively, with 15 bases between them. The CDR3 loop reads CASRHRENSYGYTF. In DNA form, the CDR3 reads TGTGCCAGTAGACACAGGGAAAATAGCTATGGCTACACCTTC.

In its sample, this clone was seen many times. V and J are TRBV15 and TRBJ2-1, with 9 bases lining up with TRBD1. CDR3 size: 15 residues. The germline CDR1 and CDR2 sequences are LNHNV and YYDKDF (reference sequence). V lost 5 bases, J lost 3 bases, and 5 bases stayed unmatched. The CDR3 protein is CATSGGTGIYNEQFF. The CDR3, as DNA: TGTGCCACCAGCGGCGGGACAGGGATCTACAATGAGCAGTTCTTC.

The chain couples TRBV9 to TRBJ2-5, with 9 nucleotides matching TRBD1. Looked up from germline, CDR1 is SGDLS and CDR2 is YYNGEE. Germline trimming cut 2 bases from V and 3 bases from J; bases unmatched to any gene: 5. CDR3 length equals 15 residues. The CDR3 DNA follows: TGTGCCAGCAGCGTCCGATGGGACAGGGAAGAGACCCAGTACTTC. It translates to CASSVRWDREETQYF.

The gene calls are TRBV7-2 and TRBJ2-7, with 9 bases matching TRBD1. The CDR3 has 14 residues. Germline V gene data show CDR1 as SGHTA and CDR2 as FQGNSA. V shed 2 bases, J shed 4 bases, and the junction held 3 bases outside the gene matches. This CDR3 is CASSLWDRVYEQYF. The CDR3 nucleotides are TGTGCCAGCAGCTTATGGGACAGGGTATACGAGCAGTACTTC.

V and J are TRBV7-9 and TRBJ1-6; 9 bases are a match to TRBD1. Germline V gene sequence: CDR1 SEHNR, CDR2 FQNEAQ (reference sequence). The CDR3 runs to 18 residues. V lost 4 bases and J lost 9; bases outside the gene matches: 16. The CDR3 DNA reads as TGTGCCAGCAGCTCGAGTTACCGGACAGGGGTGGTCAGTTCACCCCTCCACTTT. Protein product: CASSSSYRTGVVSSPLHF.

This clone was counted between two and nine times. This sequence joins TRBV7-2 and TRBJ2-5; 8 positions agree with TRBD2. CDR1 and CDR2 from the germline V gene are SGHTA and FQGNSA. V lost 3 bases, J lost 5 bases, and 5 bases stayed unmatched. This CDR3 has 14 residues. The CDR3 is CASSLFGGAETQYF. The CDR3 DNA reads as TGTGCCAGCAGCTTGTTCGGGGGGGCGGAGACCCAGTACTTC.

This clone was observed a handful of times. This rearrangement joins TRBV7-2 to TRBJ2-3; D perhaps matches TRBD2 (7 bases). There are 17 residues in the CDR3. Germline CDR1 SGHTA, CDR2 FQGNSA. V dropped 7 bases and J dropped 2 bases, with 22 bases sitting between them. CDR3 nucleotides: TGTGCCAGCACCTTTCCCAGGGCGGGGGCCAACACAGATACGCAGTATTTT. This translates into CASTFPRAGANTDTQYF.

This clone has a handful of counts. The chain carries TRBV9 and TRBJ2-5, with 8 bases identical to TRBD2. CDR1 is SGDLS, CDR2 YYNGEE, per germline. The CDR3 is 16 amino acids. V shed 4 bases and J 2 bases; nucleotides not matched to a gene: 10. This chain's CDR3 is CASSFPGLEAQETQYF. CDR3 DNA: TGTGCCAGCAGCTTTCCGGGACTAGAGGCACAAGAGACCCAGTACTTC.

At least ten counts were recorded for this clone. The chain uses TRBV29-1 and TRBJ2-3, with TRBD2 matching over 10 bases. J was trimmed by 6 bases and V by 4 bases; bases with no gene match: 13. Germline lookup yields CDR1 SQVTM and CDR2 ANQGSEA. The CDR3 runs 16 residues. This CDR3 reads CSVAQALAGAGDTQYF. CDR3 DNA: TGCAGCGTTGCACAGGCGCTAGCGGGGGCCGGGGATACGCAGTATTTT.

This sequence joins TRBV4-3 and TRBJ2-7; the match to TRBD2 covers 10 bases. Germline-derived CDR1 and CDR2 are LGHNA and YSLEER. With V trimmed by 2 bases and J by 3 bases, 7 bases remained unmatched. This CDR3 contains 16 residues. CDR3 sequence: CASSQKLAGGVYEQYF. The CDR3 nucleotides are TGCGCCAGCAGCCAAAAGTTAGCGGGGGGTGTCTACGAGCAGTACTTC.

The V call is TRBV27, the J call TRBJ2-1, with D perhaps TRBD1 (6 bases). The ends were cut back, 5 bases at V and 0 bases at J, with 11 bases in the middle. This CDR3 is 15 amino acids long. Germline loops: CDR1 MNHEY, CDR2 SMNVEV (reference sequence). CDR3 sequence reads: CASSPVQGSYNEQFF. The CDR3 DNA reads TGTGCCAGCAGTCCAGTACAGGGCTCCTACAATGAGCAGTTCTTC.

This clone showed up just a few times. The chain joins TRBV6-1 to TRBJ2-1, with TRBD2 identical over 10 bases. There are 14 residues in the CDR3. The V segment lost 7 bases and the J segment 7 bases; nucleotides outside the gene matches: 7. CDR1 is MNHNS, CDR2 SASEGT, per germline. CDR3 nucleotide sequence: TGTGCCAGCAACCTAGCGGGAGCATTAAATGAGCAGTTCTTC. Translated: CASNLAGALNEQFF.

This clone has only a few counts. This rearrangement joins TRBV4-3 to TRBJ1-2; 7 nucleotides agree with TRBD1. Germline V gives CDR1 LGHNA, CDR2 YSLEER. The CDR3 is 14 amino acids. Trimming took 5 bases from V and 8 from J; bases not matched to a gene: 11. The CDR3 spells CASSAAQGVSGYTF. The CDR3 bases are TGCGCCAGCAGCGCCGCGCAGGGGGTGAGCGGCTACACCTTC.

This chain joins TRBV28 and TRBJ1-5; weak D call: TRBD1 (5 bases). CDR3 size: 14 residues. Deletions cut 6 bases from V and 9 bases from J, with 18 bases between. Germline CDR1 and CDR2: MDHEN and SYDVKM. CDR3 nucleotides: TGTGCCAGCAGCCCAGGTGGGGCGATCAGGCCCCAGCATTTT. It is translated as CASSPGGAIRPQHF.

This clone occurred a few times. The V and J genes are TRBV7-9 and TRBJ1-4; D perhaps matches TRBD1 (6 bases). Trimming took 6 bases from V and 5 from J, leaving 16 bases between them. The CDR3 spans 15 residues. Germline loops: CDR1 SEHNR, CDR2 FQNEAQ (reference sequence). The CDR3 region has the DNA TGTGCCAGCAGTGGACCCGGACAGCTAAATGAAAAACTGTTTTTT. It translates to CASSGPGQLNEKLFF.

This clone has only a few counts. CDR3 in DNA: TGTGCCAGCAGCCCGGACACCCTCTCCTACGAGCAGTACTTC. Translation gives CASSPDTLSYEQYF. The chain recombines TRBV9 with TRBJ2-7; maybe TRBD1 (5 bases). V was trimmed by 4 bases and J by 0 bases, leaving 11 bases between them. This CDR3 has 14 amino acids. Germline CDR1 reads SGDLS; CDR2 reads YYNGEE.

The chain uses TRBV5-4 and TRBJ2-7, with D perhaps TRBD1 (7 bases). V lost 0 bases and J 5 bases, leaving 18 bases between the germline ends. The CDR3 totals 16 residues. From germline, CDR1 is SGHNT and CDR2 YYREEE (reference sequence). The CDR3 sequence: CASSLGGGQGGDEQYF. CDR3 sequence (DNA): TGTGCCAGCAGCTTGGGAGGAGGGCAGGGGGGTGACGAGCAGTACTTC. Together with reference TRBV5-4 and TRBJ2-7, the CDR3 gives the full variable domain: ETGVTQSPTHLIKTRGQQVTLRCSSQSGHNTVSWYQQALGQGPQFIFQYYREEENGRGNFPPRFSGLQFPNYSSELNVNALELDDSALYLCASSLGGGQGGDEQYFGPGTRLTVT.

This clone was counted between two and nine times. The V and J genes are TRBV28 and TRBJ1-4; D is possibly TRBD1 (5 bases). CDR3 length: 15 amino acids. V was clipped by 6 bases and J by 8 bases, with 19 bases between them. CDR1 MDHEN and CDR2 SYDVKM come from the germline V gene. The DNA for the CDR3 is TGTGCCAGCAGCCCGAATCCGGGGGTCGGGGAAAAACTGTTTTTT. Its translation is CASSPNPGVGEKLFF.

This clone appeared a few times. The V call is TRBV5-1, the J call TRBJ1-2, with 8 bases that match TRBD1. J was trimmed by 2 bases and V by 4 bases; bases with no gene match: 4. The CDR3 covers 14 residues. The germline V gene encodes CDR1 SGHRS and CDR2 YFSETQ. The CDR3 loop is CASSMGTGNYGYTF. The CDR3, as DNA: TGCGCCAGCAGCATGGGGACAGGCAACTATGGCTACACCTTC.

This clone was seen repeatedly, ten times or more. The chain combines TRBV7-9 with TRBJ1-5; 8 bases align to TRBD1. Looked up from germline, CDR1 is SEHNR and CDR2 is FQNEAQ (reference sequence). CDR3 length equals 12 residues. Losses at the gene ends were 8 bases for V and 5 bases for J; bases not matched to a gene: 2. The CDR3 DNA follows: TGTGCCAGCGCACAGGGGGATCAGCCCCAGCATTTT. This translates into CASAQGDQPQHF.

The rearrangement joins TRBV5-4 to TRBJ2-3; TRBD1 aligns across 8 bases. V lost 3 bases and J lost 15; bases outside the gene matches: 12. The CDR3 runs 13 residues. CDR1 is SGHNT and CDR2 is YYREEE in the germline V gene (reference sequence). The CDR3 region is CASSSWTGSLIYF. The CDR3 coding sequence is TGTGCCAGCAGCTCGTGGACAGGGTCCCTGATTTATTTT.

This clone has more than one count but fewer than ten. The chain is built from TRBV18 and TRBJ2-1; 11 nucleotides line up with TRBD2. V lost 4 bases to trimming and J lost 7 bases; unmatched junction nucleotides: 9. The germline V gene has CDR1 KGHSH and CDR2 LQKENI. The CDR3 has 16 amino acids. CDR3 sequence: CASSLNRASGGNEQFF. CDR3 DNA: TGTGCCAGCTCACTTAACAGGGCTAGCGGGGGGAATGAGCAGTTCTTC.

The CDR3 sequence: CASSPAGVGAHEQYF. As DNA, the CDR3 is TGCGCCAGCAGCCCCGCGGGGGTAGGCGCCCACGAGCAGTACTTC. V is TRBV5-1 and J is TRBJ2-7; 7 nucleotides line up with TRBD2. CDR3 length: 15 amino acids. CDR1 and CDR2 from the germline V gene are SGHRS and YFSETQ. The trim removed 4 bases at V and 5 bases at J, leaving 12 bases unmatched.